This entry lists 29 T cell receptor beta chains sequenced from one sample in a study of identical twins. In TCRdb, the 5' RACE reads were re-called with MiXCR into one record per CDR3 protein. The repertoire holds approximately 350,000 distinct CDR3 sequences, with around an eighth as singletons. These data were also filed under a second study, of yellow fever vaccine responses in identical twins.

The sample taken for sequencing was CD8+ T cells sorted from blood. These receptors were collected from a woman between 18 and 29 years old in good health.

A few counts support this clonotype. This chain links TRBV25-1 with TRBJ2-7; 8 bases match TRBD1. V shed 3 bases, J shed 1 base, and the junction held 8 bases outside the gene matches. Germline loops: CDR1 MGHDK, CDR2 SYGVNS. The CDR3 totals 16 residues. The CDR3 DNA follows: TGTGCCAGCAGTGACGACAGGGGTCGTTCGTCCTACGAGCAGTACTTC. Its protein is CASSDDRGRSSYEQYF.

This clonotype was seen a few times. This sequence joins TRBV20-1 and TRBJ1-1; D unclear. Trimming cost V 3 bases and J 1 base, with 9 bases left between them. CDR3 length equals 13 residues. CDR1 is DFQATT and CDR2 is SNEGSKA in the germline V gene (reference sequence). The CDR3 loop is CSASRPPNTEAFF. The CDR3 DNA follows: TGCAGTGCTAGTAGGCCCCCGAACACTGAAGCTTTCTTT.

At least ten counts were recorded for this clonotype. J is TRBJ2-2 and V is TRBV29-1; TRBD1 matches at 9 bases. V trimming: 6 bases; J trimming: 1 base; junction bases outside the gene matches: 3. Per the germline V gene, CDR1 is SQVTM and CDR2 is ANQGSEA. The CDR3 has 14 residues. The CDR3 DNA follows: TGCAGCGTGGGGGACAGGGTGAACACCGGGGAGCTGTTTTTT. Amino acid sequence: CSVGDRVNTGELFF.

This clonotype has at least ten counts. The chain recombines TRBV12-3 or TRBV12-4 with TRBJ2-1; 10 bases are a match to TRBD2. The CDR3 is 14 residues long. V lost 6 bases, J lost 8 bases, and 7 bases stayed unmatched. CDR3 sequence (DNA): TGTGCCAGCAGCCTAGCGGGAGTTAAAGATGAGCAGTTCTTC. It translates to CASSLAGVKDEQFF.

The chain employs TRBV12-3 or TRBV12-4 and TRBJ2-1; 16 bases align to TRBD2. This CDR3 spans 18 amino acids. The trim removed 6 bases at V and 7 bases at J, leaving 12 bases unmatched. The CDR3 region is CASSPLGLAGGPVNEQFF. The CDR3 bases are TGTGCCAGCAGCCCCCTGGGACTAGCGGGAGGGCCGGTAAATGAGCAGTTCTTC.

This clonotype was counted ten times or more. The rearrangement joins TRBV4-1 to TRBJ2-1; D uncertain. The CDR3 is 15 amino acids. The V end was cut by 1 base, the J end by 2 bases, with 9 bases between. CDR1 MGHRA and CDR2 YSYEKL come from the germline V gene. The CDR3 loop reads CASSQASSTYNEQFF. CDR3 coding DNA: TGCGCCAGCAGCCAAGCTTCAAGCACCTACAATGAGCAGTTCTTC.

This clonotype has more than one count but fewer than ten. CDR3 sequence reads: CASRSGGAYNEQFF. The CDR3 DNA is TGTGCCAGCCGTAGCGGGGGGGCCTACAATGAGCAGTTCTTC. The chain couples TRBV27 to TRBJ2-1; 11 bases match TRBD2. With 8 bases clipped from V and 2 bases from J, the junction kept 2 bases outside the gene matches. CDR1 is MNHEY, CDR2 SMNVEV, per germline (reference sequence). The CDR3 runs to 14 residues.

This clonotype was counted a few times. The chain has TRBV10-2 and TRBJ2-2; 12 nucleotides match TRBD2. CDR3 length equals 17 residues. Germline V gives CDR1 WSHSY, CDR2 SAAADI. V was clipped by 8 bases and J by 0 bases; unmatched bases: 7. CDR3 nucleotide sequence: TGCGCCAGCGGGCTAGCGGGGGGGCGGTCGAACACCGGGGAGCTGTTTTTT. This sequence encodes CASGLAGGRSNTGELFF.

The chain joins TRBV6-1 to TRBJ2-5; 10 bases agree with TRBD1. Losses at the gene ends were 2 bases for V and 4 bases for J; bases not matched to a gene: 7. There are 16 residues in the CDR3. Germline assignment: CDR1 MNHNS and CDR2 SASEGT. The CDR3 protein is CASSEPDRGLGETQYF. In DNA form, the CDR3 reads TGTGCCAGCAGTGAACCCGACAGGGGGCTGGGAGAGACCCAGTACTTC.

This clonotype showed up just a few times. J is TRBJ1-2 and V is TRBV29-1, with 8 nucleotides matching TRBD1. The trim removed 0 bases at V and 0 bases at J, leaving 9 bases unmatched. The CDR3 is made up of 17 amino acids. Germline loops: CDR1 SQVTM, CDR2 ANQGSEA. CDR3 sequence reads: CSVEDPGQGSTNYGYTF. The CDR3 DNA reads TGCAGCGTTGAAGATCCTGGACAGGGATCAACTAACTATGGCTACACCTTC.

This clonotype has ten or more counts. The chain has TRBV12-3 or TRBV12-4 and TRBJ2-7; 8 bases agree with TRBD2. CDR3 length: 15 residues. After removal of 5 bases from V and 3 bases from J, the junction contained 9 bases not matched to a gene. CDR3 nucleotide sequence: TGTGCCAGCAGTGGACCGGGGGGGACTGTCTACGAGCAGTACTTC. Its protein is CASSGPGGTVYEQYF.

The sample holds many counts of this clonotype. Here the CDR3 DNA reads TGCGCCAGCAGCCAAGGGACGGACGATATCCAGTACTTC. Encoded protein: CASSQGTDDIQYF. This chain uses TRBV4-1 with TRBJ2-5; D is unresolved. This CDR3 comprises 13 residues. V was trimmed by 1 base and J by 10 bases, leaving 13 bases between them. The V gene's germline CDR1 is MGHRA and CDR2 YSYEKL.

This clonotype was recorded at least ten times. J is TRBJ2-1 and V is TRBV7-9; no firm D call. Germline CDR1 reads SEHNR; CDR2 reads FQNEAQ (reference sequence). The CDR3 is 12 amino acids. Trimming took off 4 bases at V and 7 bases at J, with 8 bases between the two ends. This CDR3 is CASSSDRNEQFF. CDR3 in DNA: TGTGCCAGCAGCTCCGATCGGAATGAGCAGTTCTTC.

V usage is TRBV27 and J usage is TRBJ2-3, with 9 bases aligning to TRBD1. The CDR3 consists of 15 residues. Trimming cost V 5 bases and J 3 bases; bases outside gene matches: 6. Germline loops: CDR1 MNHEY, CDR2 SMNVEV (reference sequence). The chain's CDR3 is CASSPGQGRTDTQYF. DNA of the CDR3: TGTGCCAGCAGTCCCGGACAGGGGAGGACAGATACGCAGTATTTT.

This chain connects TRBV4-1 to TRBJ2-1; D tentatively fits TRBD1 or TRBD2 (6 bases each). The CDR3 extends over 13 amino acids. Trimming pared 3 bases from V and 8 bases from J, leaving 11 bases between. From germline, CDR1 is MGHRA and CDR2 YSYEKL. CDR3 in amino acids: CASSHGGLDEQFF. CDR3 nucleotide sequence: TGCGCCAGCAGCCATGGGGGGCTCGATGAGCAGTTCTTC.

The V call is TRBV20-1, the J call TRBJ2-3; 11 bases are a match to TRBD2. Per germline, CDR1 DFQATT and CDR2 SNEGSKA (reference sequence). After removal of 0 bases from V and 5 bases from J, the junction contained 7 bases not matched to a gene. This CDR3 comprises 16 residues. The DNA of the CDR3 is TGCAGTGCTAGAGATTGGGGTACTAGCGGGGGAGATACGCAGTATTTT. Translation: CSARDWGTSGGDTQYF.

The chain couples TRBV7-9 to TRBJ1-2, with 10 bases lining up with TRBD1. The CDR3 is 15 residues long. After removal of 3 bases from V and 6 bases from J, the junction contained 7 bases not matched to a gene. CDR1 SEHNR and CDR2 FQNEAQ come from the germline V gene (reference sequence). CDR3 sequence reads: CASSLSGTGVNGYTF. The CDR3 DNA follows: TGTGCCAGCAGCTTGTCCGGGACAGGGGTTAATGGCTACACCTTC.

This clonotype appeared many times. The chain couples TRBV7-9 to TRBJ1-1, with D maybe TRBD1 (6 bases). This CDR3 is built from 15 residues. Trimming left V 4 bases short and J 4 bases short, with 16 bases between. The germline CDR1 and CDR2 sequences are SEHNR and FQNEAQ (reference sequence). The CDR3 DNA reads as TGTGCCAGCAGCTACCGGGAAGGGGGAGTCACTGAAGCTTTCTTT. Its protein product is CASSYREGGVTEAFF.

This clonotype was counted between two and nine times. The rearrangement uses TRBV29-1 and TRBJ2-1; D is ambiguous. The V end lost 3 bases, the J end lost 8 bases, and 5 bases lay between the germline ends. CDR3 size: 10 residues. Germline CDR1 reads SQVTM; CDR2 reads ANQGSEA. The CDR3 sequence: CSVEGYEQFF. CDR3 DNA: TGCAGCGTTGAGGGCTATGAGCAGTTCTTC.

This clonotype showed up just a few times. The chain is built from TRBV27 and TRBJ2-7; D is unclear. CDR1 and CDR2 from the germline V gene are MNHEY and SMNVEV (reference sequence). The V gene lost 6 bases and the J gene lost 4 bases, with 13 bases spanning the gap. The CDR3 totals 13 residues. The CDR3 sequence: CASSLRPRYEQYV. In DNA form, the CDR3 reads TGTGCCAGCAGCCTGAGACCCAGATACGAGCAGTACGTC.

The sample holds a few counts of this clonotype. The chain has TRBV20-1 and TRBJ2-3, with D possibly being TRBD2 (6 bases). The CDR3 loop spans 15 amino acids. CDR1 is DFQATT and CDR2 is SNEGSKA in the germline V gene (reference sequence). Trimming pared 0 bases from V and 5 bases from J, leaving 15 bases between. The CDR3: CSARDPNGRGDTQYF. As DNA, the CDR3 is TGCAGTGCTAGAGATCCGAACGGGAGAGGAGATACGCAGTATTTT.

This clonotype was found many times. The V and J genes are TRBV5-6 and TRBJ2-5; the D gene could be TRBD1 or TRBD2 (5 bases each). The V gene's germline CDR1 is SGHDT and CDR2 YYEEEE. The ends were cut back, 4 bases at V and 5 bases at J, with 18 bases in the middle. The CDR3 consists of 15 residues. The CDR3: CASSLGGGVVETQYF. The CDR3 DNA sequence: TGTGCCAGCAGCCTCGGTGGGGGAGTCGTCGAGACCCAGTACTTC.

This clonotype occurred a few times. The rearrangement links TRBV9 to TRBJ2-7; unclear D gene. Germline V gene data show CDR1 as SGDLS and CDR2 as YYNGEE. CDR3 size: 12 residues. The ends were cut back, 0 bases at V and 9 bases at J, with 10 bases in the middle. CDR3 sequence: CASSVDGIWQYF. The CDR3 nucleotides read TGTGCCAGCAGCGTAGATGGAATCTGGCAGTACTTC.

This clonotype was counted between two and nine times. The chain joins TRBV6-5 to TRBJ2-1; TRBD2 matches 10 bases. Germline V gene data show CDR1 as MNHEY and CDR2 as SVGAGI. This CDR3 has 19 amino acids. After removal of 2 bases from V and 6 bases from J, the junction contained 16 bases not matched to a gene. CDR3: CASSYTASGRSGVTNEQFF. In DNA form, the CDR3 reads TGTGCCAGCAGTTACACCGCTAGCGGGAGATCGGGGGTAACCAATGAGCAGTTCTTC.

The chain employs TRBV7-2 and TRBJ2-1, with unresolved D. Trimming stripped 1 base from V and 4 bases from J, with 8 bases between. Germline CDR1 SGHTA, CDR2 FQGNSA. The CDR3 runs 14 residues. The CDR3 loop reads CASSLELIYNEQFF. CDR3 in DNA: TGTGCCAGCAGCTTAGAGCTCATTTACAATGAGCAGTTCTTC.

The V and J genes are TRBV6-1 and TRBJ2-7; a possible D gene is TRBD1 (6 bases). Germline V CDR1 and CDR2: MNHNS, SASEGT. CDR3 length: 15 amino acids. With 6 bases removed from V and 5 bases from J, the gap between germline ends came to 20 bases. The CDR3 protein is CASRRFPGQRDEQYF. CDR3 DNA: TGTGCCAGCAGGCGATTTCCGGGACAACGGGACGAGCAGTACTTC.

This clonotype was observed a handful of times. V usage is TRBV2 and J usage is TRBJ2-7; D possibly corresponds to TRBD2 (7 bases). V was clipped by 4 bases and J by 3 bases, with 19 bases between them. Looked up from germline, CDR1 is SNHLY and CDR2 is FYNNEI. The CDR3 runs 16 residues. The CDR3 DNA is TGTGCCAGCAGTGGGGGGCTAGCGGAGATAAACTACGAGCAGTACTTC. It yields the protein CASSGGLAEINYEQYF.

This chain links TRBV19 with TRBJ2-1; D might be TRBD2 (5 bases). V was cut by 4 bases and J by 10 bases, with 17 bases left in between. Germline V lookup: CDR1 LNHDA, CDR2 SQIVND (reference sequence). This CDR3 contains 14 residues. CDR3 in amino acids: CASSKARGREEQFF. Here the CDR3 DNA reads TGTGCCAGTAGTAAGGCGCGCGGGCGCGAGGAGCAGTTCTTC.

This clonotype was seen more than once but under ten times. The rearrangement uses TRBV5-1 and TRBJ2-3, with D perhaps TRBD2 (6 bases). This CDR3 region has 15 residues. Germline-derived CDR1 and CDR2 are SGHRS and YFSETQ. Trimming shortened V by 6 bases and J by 0 bases, and 14 bases separated the two germline ends. CDR3 residues: CASTKRETSTDTQYF. CDR3 DNA sequence: TGCGCCAGCACGAAACGGGAGACTAGCACAGATACGCAGTATTTT.